One and the same sample provided the 25 T cell receptor beta chains below, sequenced in a study of regulatory T cells in long-lasting Graves disease. With iRepertoire HTBI primers and Arm-PCR of CDR3 regions, TCR beta libraries were built. TCRdb fed the multiplex PCR reads into MiXCR, producing one record per CDR3 protein. The table lists about 400,000 distinct CDR3 sequences, roughly 17% of them singletons, with around 20% in the top ten. Noted time point: newly diagnosed GD, antithyroid drugs for less than 3 months. The TCR library used RNA extracted from PBMCs. This same sample was also taken into another study, of T cells in Graves' hyperthyroidism and ophthalmopathy.

The sequencing here drew on peripheral blood mononuclear cells (PBMCs), taken at new diagnosis, from a patient treated with antithyroid drugs. The receptor set was obtained from a woman aged 18-29 years with Graves disease.

This clonotype was seen a few times. The chain recombines TRBV27 with TRBJ1-3; tentative D call: TRBD1 (5 bases). Germline V gene sequence: CDR1 MNHEY, CDR2 SMNVEV (reference sequence). V lost 6 bases and J 0 bases, leaving 12 bases between the germline ends. The CDR3 is 15 amino acids. CDR3 DNA sequence: TGTGCCAGCAGCGTAACAGGCGCCTCTGGAAACACCATATATTTT. This gives the protein CASSVTGASGNTIYF.

This clonotype was seen repeatedly, ten times or more. The chain links TRBV12-3 or TRBV12-4 to TRBJ2-5, with D perhaps being TRBD1 or TRBD2 (5 bases each). V was clipped by 6 bases and J by 6 bases, with 14 bases between them. The CDR3 is made up of 13 amino acids. The CDR3 here is CASRGLGVKTQYF. The CDR3 DNA is TGTGCCAGCAGGGGGCTCGGGGTGAAGACCCAGTACTTC.

Comments on this clonotype: A read error may explain this, as a much larger clone is one base away. This chain connects TRBV15 to TRBJ2-3; no clear D. The CDR3 length is 15 residues. Germline assignment: CDR1 LNHNV and CDR2 YYDKDF (reference sequence). The V gene lost 0 bases and the J gene lost 8 bases, with 15 bases spanning the gap. The CDR3 DNA reads TGTGCCACCAGCAGAGATGTGGCCTCTCCTGGTACGCAGTATTTT. Protein product: CATSRDVASPGTQYF.

This sequence joins TRBV7-9 and TRBJ2-3; the D gene is possibly TRBD1 (6 bases). V was clipped by 5 bases and J by 2 bases, with 14 bases between them. CDR3 length: 15 amino acids. Germline loops: CDR1 SEHNR, CDR2 FQNEAQ (reference sequence). The CDR3 region is CASSPMGAFTDTQYF. The CDR3 nucleotides read TGTGCCAGCAGCCCCATGGGGGCCTTCACAGATACGCAGTATTTT.

This clonotype was counted many times. This rearrangement joins TRBV28 to TRBJ1-5; 7 nucleotides line up with TRBD1. The CDR3 has 15 amino acids. The junction had 5 bases not matched to a gene; V was cut back by 6 bases and J by 0 bases. Germline CDR1 MDHEN, CDR2 SYDVKM. DNA of the CDR3: TGTGCCAGCAGGGTGACAGGGATTAGCAATCAGCCCCAGCATTTT. Its translation: CASRVTGISNQPQHF.

This clonotype was found many times. J is TRBJ2-5 and V is TRBV15; TRBD2 matches at 9 bases. Per the germline V gene, CDR1 is LNHNV and CDR2 is YYDKDF (reference sequence). CDR3 size: 14 residues. Trimming removed 9 bases from V and 5 bases from J; junction bases left unmatched: 10. CDR3 DNA: TGTGCCACGGGCCGCGGGGGGGGCAAGGAGACCCAGTACTTC. This gives the protein CATGRGGGKETQYF.

This clonotype was observed a handful of times. The rearrangement links TRBV28 to TRBJ1-2, with D possibly matching TRBD1 (5 bases). The CDR3 length is 15 residues. Germline-derived CDR1 and CDR2 are MDHEN and SYDVKM. V was trimmed by 5 bases and J by 2 bases, leaving 15 bases between them. In nucleotides, the CDR3 is TGTGCCAGCAGTACCTCCCTAGGGGTGAACTATGGCTACACCTTC. It is translated as CASSTSLGVNYGYTF.

A remark on this clonotype: Mismatch with germline at one junction end may stem from a read error. The chain uses TRBV28 and TRBJ1-1; no definite D call. This CDR3 has 17 residues. Germline V CDR1 and CDR2: MDHEN, SYDVKM. CDR3 in DNA: TGTGCCAGCATCCGAGCCAGCCGGCCGGGTATGAACGCTGAAGCTTTCTTT. Amino acid sequence: CASIRASRPGMNAEAFF. The full variable domain, its missing parts supplied by reference TRBV28 and TRBJ1-1, is DVKVTQSSRYLVKRTGEKVFLECVQDMDHENMFWYRQDPGLGLRLIYFSYDVKMKEKGDIPEGYSVSREKKERFSLILESASTNQTSMYLCASIRASRPGMNAEAFFGQGTRLTVV.

This clonotype appeared many times. This rearrangement joins TRBV6-1 to TRBJ2-5; tentatively, D is TRBD1 (6 bases). The germline V gene has CDR1 MNHNS and CDR2 SASEGT. Deletions cut 4 bases from V and 2 bases from J, with 14 bases between. This CDR3 region has 15 residues. CDR3 sequence (DNA): TGTGCCAGCAGTGTCCAGGGGCTACCACAAGAGACCCAGTACTTC. It encodes CASSVQGLPQETQYF.

CDR3 nucleotide sequence: TGCAGCGTCGATAAGCTAGCGGGGGGGCCGAAGACCCAGTACTTC. Residues: CSVDKLAGGPKTQYF. The rearrangement links TRBV29-1 to TRBJ2-5; TRBD2 aligns across 12 bases. The CDR3 loop spans 15 amino acids. After removal of 6 bases from V and 6 bases from J, the junction contained 11 bases not matched to a gene. Germline V gene data show CDR1 as SQVTM and CDR2 as ANQGSEA.

The CDR3: CASRYTGAPLHF. CDR3 coding DNA: TGTGCCAGCCGGTACACAGGGGCACCCCTCCACTTT. V usage is TRBV7-9 and J usage is TRBJ1-6, with 7 bases aligning to TRBD1. This CDR3 comprises 12 residues. V gave up 8 bases and J gave up 11 bases; unmatched junction bases: 6. CDR1 and CDR2 from the germline V gene are SEHNR and FQNEAQ (reference sequence).

In its sample, this clonotype was seen many times. The chain couples TRBV6-1 to TRBJ2-5; perhaps TRBD2 as D (7 bases). Trimming removed 6 bases at V and 5 bases at J, with 19 bases between. This CDR3 is 15 amino acids long. Per germline, CDR1 MNHNS and CDR2 SASEGT. The CDR3 loop reads CASRTRGAQGETQYF. The CDR3 nucleotides read TGTGCCAGCAGGACACGGGGGGCCCAGGGGGAGACCCAGTACTTC.

The chain uses TRBV6-1 and TRBJ2-1; D perhaps matches TRBD1 (6 bases). Trimming pared 11 bases from V and 6 bases from J, leaving 11 bases between. The CDR3 length is 11 residues. Germline assignment: CDR1 MNHNS and CDR2 SASEGT. The CDR3 spells CASRGVNEQFF. CDR3 coding DNA: TGTGCCTCCAGGGGCGTCAATGAGCAGTTCTTC.

The chain carries TRBV5-1 and TRBJ2-1; 14 nucleotides align to TRBD2. The CDR3 sequence is 15 residues long. V was clipped by 7 bases and J by 6 bases; unmatched bases: 6. Germline CDR1 SGHRS, CDR2 YFSETQ. CDR3 coding DNA: TGCGCCAGCCAGACGGGACTAGCGGGGGTCAATGAGCAGTTCTTC. Translating it yields CASQTGLAGVNEQFF.

This clonotype was recorded many times. The chain carries TRBV12-3 or TRBV12-4 and TRBJ2-3; 7 nucleotides match TRBD1. With 3 bases clipped from V and 0 bases from J, the junction kept 3 bases outside the gene matches. The length of the CDR3 is 15 residues. The CDR3: CASSLGQRSTDTQYF. The CDR3 DNA follows: TGTGCCAGCAGTTTGGGACAGAGAAGCACAGATACGCAGTATTTT.

There are many counts of this clonotype. The chain employs TRBV28 and TRBJ1-2; 7 nucleotides agree with TRBD1. Trimming removed 4 bases from V and 0 bases from J; junction bases left unmatched: 5. This CDR3 contains 15 residues. In germline, CDR1 is MDHEN, CDR2 SYDVKM. CDR3 nucleotides: TGTGCCAGCAGTTCATCCGGGACAGCTAACTATGGCTACACCTTC. As protein: CASSSSGTANYGYTF.

This chain links TRBV6-5 with TRBJ2-7; 7 nucleotides agree with TRBD2. V lost 0 bases to trimming and J lost 3 bases; unmatched junction nucleotides: 2. Germline CDR1 MNHEY, CDR2 SVGAGI. The CDR3 runs to 14 residues. The CDR3 is CASSYSPSGYEQYF. Here the CDR3 DNA reads TGTGCCAGCAGTTACTCCCCTAGCGGCTACGAGCAGTACTTC.

At least ten counts were recorded for this clonotype. The rearrangement joins TRBV28 to TRBJ1-1, with D uncertain. The CDR3 has 16 amino acids. Germline V gene sequence: CDR1 MDHEN, CDR2 SYDVKM. With 7 bases removed from V and 2 bases from J, the gap between germline ends came to 20 bases. The CDR3, as DNA: TGTGCCAGCATGATGAATCGAGGCAGCTTAAACACTGAAGCTTTCTTT. This sequence encodes CASMMNRGSLNTEAFF.

Only one count was recorded for this clonotype. A much more abundant neighbour one base away suggests this may be a read error. This CDR3 is missing its conserved last phenylalanine or tryptophan, likely due to a read error. The rearrangement links TRBV15 to TRBJ1-1; maybe TRBD1 (6 bases). Germline V CDR1 and CDR2: LNHNV, YYDKDF (reference sequence). V lost 3 bases to trimming and J lost 1 base, with 9 bases between them. This CDR3 region has 14 residues. CDR3 amino acids: CATSSLTGNTEAFI. CDR3 in DNA: TGTGCCACCAGCAGCTTGACAGGGAACACTGAAGCTTTCATT.

This clonotype has a count of ten or more. CDR3 region: CSAPERPLDTQYF. DNA of the CDR3: TGCAGTGCCCCGGAAAGACCGCTGGATACGCAGTATTTT. This sequence joins TRBV20-1 and TRBJ2-3; D gene unclear. V dropped 6 bases and J dropped 6 bases, with 16 bases sitting between them. Germline loops: CDR1 DFQATT, CDR2 SNEGSKA (reference sequence). This CDR3 comprises 13 residues.

The chain is built from TRBV5-1 and TRBJ2-7, with 16 bases matching TRBD2. This CDR3 contains 18 residues. The germline gives CDR1 SGHRS, CDR2 YFSETQ. The V gene end was trimmed by 4 bases and the J gene end by 2 bases; junction bases not matched to a gene: 9. CDR3 coding DNA: TGCGCCAGCAGCAGCCAAGGGACTAGCGGGAGGGTGGCCTACGAGCAGTACTTC. Protein: CASSSQGTSGRVAYEQYF.

This clonotype was picked up many times. This chain connects TRBV20-1 to TRBJ2-1; TRBD2 matches 9 bases. Unmatched junction bases numbered 20, after V lost 6 bases and J lost 5 bases. Germline V gene sequence: CDR1 DFQATT, CDR2 SNEGSKA (reference sequence). This CDR3 is 18 amino acids long. CDR3 in amino acids: CSATSGTSIPRLNNEQFF. As DNA, the CDR3 is TGCAGTGCCACCTCCGGGACTAGCATCCCCCGTCTAAACAATGAGCAGTTCTTC.

This clonotype was counted at least ten times. The CDR3 sequence: CASSFSSGTGAGELFF. The CDR3 nucleotides are TGTGCCAGCAGCTTCTCTTCCGGGACAGGGGCCGGGGAGCTGTTTTTT. This sequence joins TRBV28 and TRBJ2-2; TRBD1 matches at 10 bases. The V and J ends lost 6 bases and 6 bases, in that order; junction bases with no gene match: 10. The germline gives CDR1 MDHEN, CDR2 SYDVKM. This CDR3 is built from 16 residues.

A few counts support this clonotype. The chain joins TRBV6-1 to TRBJ2-1; D is undetermined. The CDR3 has 14 residues. In germline, CDR1 is MNHNS, CDR2 SASEGT. The germline V and J ends were trimmed by 6 bases and 3 bases, with 12 bases remaining between them. The CDR3 DNA follows: TGTGCCAGCAGCGAAACGGACCTCTACAATGAGCAGTTCTTC. Protein: CASSETDLYNEQFF.

The sample holds one count of this clonotype. The chain employs TRBV3-1 and TRBJ2-3; D is possibly TRBD1 or TRBD2 (5 bases each). The CDR3 consists of 14 residues. V gave up 5 bases and J gave up 0 bases, with 9 bases separating them. Germline assignment: CDR1 LGHDT and CDR2 YNNKEL (reference sequence). CDR3 amino acids: CASSDEGSTDTQYF. The DNA of the CDR3 is TGTGCCAGCAGCGATGAGGGGAGCACAGATACGCAGTATTTT.